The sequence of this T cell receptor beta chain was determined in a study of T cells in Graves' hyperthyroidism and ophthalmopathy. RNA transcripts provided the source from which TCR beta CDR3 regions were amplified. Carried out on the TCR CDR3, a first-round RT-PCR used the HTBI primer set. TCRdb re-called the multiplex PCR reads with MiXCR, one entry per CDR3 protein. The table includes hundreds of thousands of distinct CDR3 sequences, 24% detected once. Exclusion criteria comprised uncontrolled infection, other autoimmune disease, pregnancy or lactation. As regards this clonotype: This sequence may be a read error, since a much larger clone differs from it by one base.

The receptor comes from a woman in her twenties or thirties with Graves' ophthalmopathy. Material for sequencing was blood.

The CDR3 sequence is CAITWGRSYTF. The CDR3 bases are TGTGCCATCACGTGGGGTCGAAGCTACACCTTC. The chain employs TRBV10-3 and TRBJ1-2, with D unresolved. V was cut by 7 bases and J by 9 bases, with 12 bases left in between. CDR1 and CDR2 (germline): ENHRY, SYGVKD. This CDR3 comprises 11 residues.